Here is one T cell receptor beta chain with its context. The sample is drawn from a study of T cell responses to AZD1222 COVID-19 vaccine. Here immunoSEQ multiplex PCR was the method, and the copy in TCRdb shows in-frame clones only, minus some. The sample consists of 130,000 or so clones, around 86% of them appearing once. V was trimmed by 6 bases and J by 6 bases, leaving 17 bases between them. Looked up from germline, CDR1 is WSHSY and CDR2 is SAAADI. This CDR3 contains 14 residues. The receptor comes from an adult in good health. Sequencing used peripheral blood, obtained on day 0 of AZD1222 vaccination. The chain joins TRBV10-2 to TRBJ2-5; D might be TRBD2 (5 bases). In DNA form, the CDR3 reads TGCGCCAGCAGAAACACGGACGGCGGGCAGACCCAGTACTTC. Translated: CASRNTDGGQTQYF.